This T cell receptor (beta chain) was documented in a study of blood T cell repertoires in COVID-19. Turning to the study itself: Whether acute or convalescent, the COVID-19 samples came from the United States, Italy and Spain.

TCRdb's copy holds only in-frame clones and misses some; the assay was immunoSEQ multiplex PCR. Of about 73,000 clones in the sample, 80% to 85% were seen once. The origin of this receptor is a man older than 75 with active or convalescent COVID-19. Sequences were obtained from peripheral blood.

In DNA, the CDR3 is TGTGCCAGCAGCCAAGCATACAGGGCCCACTCCTCTGGAAACACCATATATTTT. Translated: CASSQAYRAHSSGNTIYF. The J gene is TRBJ1-3, the V gene TRBV14, with a weak D call TRBD1 (6 bases). V was trimmed by 1 base and J by 0 bases, leaving 16 bases between them. This CDR3 has 18 residues. Per germline, CDR1 SGHDN and CDR2 FVKESK.